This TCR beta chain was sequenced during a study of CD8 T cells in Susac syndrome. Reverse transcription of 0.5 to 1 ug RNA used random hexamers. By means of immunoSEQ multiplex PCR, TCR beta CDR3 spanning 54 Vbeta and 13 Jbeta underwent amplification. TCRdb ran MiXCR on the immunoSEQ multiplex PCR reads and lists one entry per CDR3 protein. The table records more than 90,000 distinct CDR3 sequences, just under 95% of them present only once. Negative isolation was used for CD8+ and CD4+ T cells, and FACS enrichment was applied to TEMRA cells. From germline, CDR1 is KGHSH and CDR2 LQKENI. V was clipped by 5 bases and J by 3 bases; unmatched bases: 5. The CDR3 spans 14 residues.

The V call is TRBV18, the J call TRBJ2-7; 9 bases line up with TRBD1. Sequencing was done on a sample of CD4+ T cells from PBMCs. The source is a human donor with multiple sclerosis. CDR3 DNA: TGTGCCAGCTCAGCCGGGACAGGGATCTACGAGCAGTACTTC. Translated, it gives CASSAGTGIYEQYF.